Sequencing of this T cell receptor beta chain was carried out in a study of Graves' ophthalmopathy and Graves' hyperthyroidism. This clonotype was detected ten times or more. V was pared by 1 base and J by 7 bases, with 11 bases between. Per germline, CDR1 SGHDT and CDR2 YYEEEE. The CDR3 runs to 13 residues. As the template, RNA transcripts were used to amplify TCR beta CDR3 regions. RT-PCR with HTBI primers came first, then second-round multiplex PCR. One entry per CDR3 protein, called by TCRdb with MiXCR from the multiplex PCR reads. The repertoire includes tens of thousands of distinct CDR3 sequences, approximately 50% of them detected once, and about 4.9% sits in the top ten.

The TCR was taken from an adult woman with Graves' ophthalmopathy. The chain recombines TRBV5-6 with TRBJ1-2; perhaps TRBD1 as D (5 bases). Sequencing input: peripheral blood. The DNA of the CDR3 is TGTGCCAGCAGCTTGTGGGGGGTAGGTGGCTACACCTTC. This sequence encodes CASSLWGVGGYTF.